This T cell receptor (beta chain) was obtained from a study of T cell responses to AZD1222 COVID-19 vaccine. The study's findings and limits: Nearly half of the spike-specific TCRs reportedly recognize variant regions that carry no mutations. Once two AZD1222 doses were given, Spike-specific TCR breadth and depth went up.

TCRdb keeps only in-frame clones here, not all; method: immunoSEQ multiplex PCR. Among 120,000 to 150,000 clones listed, 91% were seen once. To note about this clone: Its antigen remains unidentified.

The CDR3 spans 13 residues. V lost 1 base and J 1 base, leaving 4 bases between the germline ends. CDR1 is WSHSY, CDR2 SAAADI, per germline. Researchers grouped second doses given at about 4 or about 12 weeks into one pool. The chain links TRBV10-2 to TRBJ1-1; D is ambiguous. The TCR comes from an adult who received the AZD1222 COVID-19 vaccine. Sequencing was performed on peripheral blood, taken 28 days after the second AZD1222 dose. In DNA form, the CDR3 reads TGCGCCAGCAGTGAGTTCAAGAACACTGAAGCTTTCTTT. This translates into CASSEFKNTEAFF.